The 17 T cell receptor beta chains below were found in one sample sequenced in a study of T cell repertoires in cytomegalovirus infection. For these receptors, no antigen is known. MiXCR was run by TCRdb on the reads, yielding one entry per CDR3 protein. Counted here are 50,000 to 60,000 distinct CDR3 sequences, 15% to 20% occurring once; the ten biggest clones make up around four fifths. The specimen comprised CD8+ T cells from cultured PBMCs, sampled from culture after CMV antigen stimulation. The origin of the receptors is a human donor in good health (CMV status not recorded). Some clones in this sample may be carry-over from other donors' samples.

The V gene is TRBV7-8, the J gene TRBJ1-5; maybe TRBD1 (6 bases). This CDR3 region has 15 residues. Trimming pared 3 bases from V and 4 bases from J, leaving 13 bases between. CDR1 SGHVS and CDR2 FQNEAQ come from the germline V gene. This CDR3 reads CASSFTDSSNQPQHF. In DNA form, the CDR3 reads TGTGCCAGCAGCTTTACGGACAGCTCAAATCAGCCCCAGCATTTT.

This clonotype has just a few counts. V gene TRBV28 combines with J gene TRBJ1-1; no firm D call. Trimming shortened V by 5 bases and J by 2 bases, and 18 bases separated the two germline ends. Germline V gives CDR1 MDHEN, CDR2 SYDVKM. The CDR3 consists of 16 residues. The CDR3 loop reads CASSPLYGEINTEAFF. CDR3 DNA: TGTGCCAGCAGTCCCTTATATGGGGAGATCAACACTGAAGCTTTCTTT.

The J gene is TRBJ1-2, the V gene TRBV7-9; maybe TRBD1 (5 bases). The ends were cut back, 1 base at V and 8 bases at J, with 20 bases in the middle. The CDR3 is 16 residues long. CDR1 is SEHNR and CDR2 is FQNEAQ in the germline V gene (reference sequence). The chain's CDR3 is CASSLGPGTAEKGYTF. CDR3 in DNA: TGTGCCAGCAGCTTAGGTCCCGGGACCGCCGAAAAAGGCTACACCTTC.

The chain has TRBV23-1 and TRBJ1-5; 7 nucleotides align to TRBD1. TRBV23-1 is filed as an ORF, its function uncertain. The CDR3 covers 14 residues. V was pared by 5 bases and J by 11 bases, with 12 bases of the junction left unmatched. Written as DNA, the CDR3 is TGCGCCAGCAGTTGGGGACAGTATAGCTGGACCCAGCATTTT. Translated, it gives CASSWGQYSWTQHF.

This clonotype was recorded at least ten times. The gene calls are TRBV14 and TRBJ1-4; D unclear. The length of the CDR3 is 13 residues. Between the trimmed V and J ends, which lost 3 bases and 7 bases, there was a span of 9 bases. CDR1 SGHDN and CDR2 FVKESK come from the germline V gene. The CDR3 nucleotides are TGTGCCAGCAGCCACTGGAGGGCTGAAAAACTGTTTTTT. As protein: CASSHWRAEKLFF.

The chain carries TRBV7-9 and TRBJ2-5, with D perhaps matching TRBD2 (5 bases). V was trimmed by 2 bases and J by 2 bases, leaving 15 bases between them. CDR3 length: 16 residues. Germline CDR1 SEHNR, CDR2 FQNEAQ (reference sequence). The CDR3 DNA reads TGTGCCAGCAGCTTAATCCGCGGGTGTCTACAAGAGACCCAGTACTTC. This sequence encodes CASSLIRGCLQETQYF.

The J gene is TRBJ2-7, the V gene TRBV7-6; the match to TRBD1 covers 9 bases. The CDR3 spans 15 residues. Losses at the gene ends were 3 bases for V and 5 bases for J; bases not matched to a gene: 8. Germline CDR1 is SGHVS and CDR2 is FNYEAQ. As DNA, the CDR3 is TGTGCCAGCAGCTTCGTAGGACAGGGGACCCACGAGCAGTACTTC. It translates to CASSFVGQGTHEQYF. Full variable domain (remainder filled in from reference TRBV7-6 and TRBJ2-7): GAGVSQSPRYKVTKRGQDVALRCDPISGHVSLYWYRQALGQGPEFLTYFNYEAQQDKSGLPNDRFSAERPEGSISTLTIQRTEQRDSAMYRCASSFVGQGTHEQYFGPGTRLTVT.

The chain links TRBV6-6 to TRBJ1-3; D gene unclear. V was shortened by 6 bases and J by 2 bases, with 11 bases between the two germline ends. The CDR3 covers 14 residues. The germline gives CDR1 MNHNY, CDR2 SVGAGI (reference sequence). The CDR3 DNA reads as TGTGCCAGCAGATCCCAGGCAGCTGGAAACACCATATATTTT. The encoded protein is CASRSQAAGNTIYF.

CDR3 sequence reads: CASSLETGYEQYF. The CDR3 DNA reads as TGTGCCAGCAGCCTAGAGACAGGCTACGAGCAGTACTTC. The chain links TRBV7-6 to TRBJ2-7; a weak D match, TRBD1 (6 bases). The length of the CDR3 is 13 residues. Germline V CDR1 and CDR2: SGHVS, FNYEAQ. V was cut by 5 bases and J by 3 bases, with 11 bases left in between. The whole variable domain, remainder taken from reference TRBV7-6 and TRBJ2-7, is GAGVSQSPRYKVTKRGQDVALRCDPISGHVSLYWYRQALGQGPEFLTYFNYEAQQDKSGLPNDRFSAERPEGSISTLTIQRTEQRDSAMYRCASSLETGYEQYFGPGTRLTVT.

The sample holds a few counts of this clonotype. The chain uses TRBV19 and TRBJ1-5, with 10 bases identical to TRBD1. V shed 3 bases and J 0 bases; nucleotides not matched to a gene: 5. This CDR3 contains 17 residues. CDR1 and CDR2 (germline): LNHDA, SQIVND (reference sequence). CDR3: CASSMTGGRDSNQPQHF. The CDR3, as DNA: TGTGCCAGTAGTATGACAGGGGGCAGGGATAGCAATCAGCCCCAGCATTTT.

This rearrangement joins TRBV10-3 to TRBJ2-5; TRBD2 aligns across 13 bases. This CDR3 region has 16 residues. The V and J ends lost 6 bases and 2 bases, in that order; junction bases with no gene match: 6. The V gene's germline CDR1 is ENHRY and CDR2 SYGVKD. The CDR3 region has the DNA TGTGCCATCAGGTCGACTAGCGGGGGGAATCAAGAGACCCAGTACTTC. This sequence encodes CAIRSTSGGNQETQYF.

This chain joins TRBV7-2 and TRBJ2-1; 7 nucleotides line up with TRBD2. This CDR3 has 17 amino acids. Germline-derived CDR1 and CDR2 are SGHTA and FQGNSA. J was trimmed by 3 bases and V by 5 bases; bases with no gene match: 13. CDR3 DNA sequence: TGTGCCAGCAGCCCTGACGGGCGGGGGTGGTTCTACAATGAGCAGTTCTTC. Protein: CASSPDGRGWFYNEQFF.

This chain connects TRBV29-1 to TRBJ1-1; 8 nucleotides align to TRBD1. V lost 7 bases and J lost 2; bases outside the gene matches: 6. The CDR3 totals 13 residues. Germline lookup yields CDR1 SQVTM and CDR2 ANQGSEA. CDR3 protein: CSAQGATNTEAFF. CDR3 sequence (DNA): TGCAGCGCGCAGGGGGCGACTAACACTGAAGCTTTCTTT.

The chain has TRBV7-8 and TRBJ1-2; 9 bases agree with TRBD1. The trim removed 1 base at V and 5 bases at J, leaving 5 bases unmatched. Germline CDR1 reads SGHVS; CDR2 reads FQNEAQ. This CDR3 region has 15 residues. The CDR3 nucleotides are TGTGCCAGCAGCTTAGGGACAGGGGCGGGATATGGCTACACCTTC. This codes for CASSLGTGAGYGYTF.

This clonotype was counted only a few times. V is TRBV27 and J is TRBJ1-6; D ambiguous. The CDR3 runs 13 residues. Germline CDR1 is MNHEY and CDR2 is SMNVEV (reference sequence). V was trimmed by 2 bases and J by 7 bases, leaving 6 bases between them. The DNA of the CDR3 is TGTGCCAGCAGTTTAGTTCGGAATTCACCCCTCCACTTT. Amino acids: CASSLVRNSPLHF.

This chain links TRBV7-2 with TRBJ2-3; D is perhaps TRBD2 (5 bases). Germline loops: CDR1 SGHTA, CDR2 FQGNSA. The CDR3 runs 15 residues. Trimming stripped 7 bases from V and 0 bases from J, with 14 bases between. The CDR3 is CASTEAASSTDTQYF. The DNA of the CDR3 is TGTGCCAGCACCGAAGCGGCATCTAGCACAGATACGCAGTATTTT.

V gene TRBV15 combines with J gene TRBJ2-1, with D perhaps TRBD1 or TRBD2 (5 bases each). CDR1 and CDR2 (germline): LNHNV, YYDKDF (reference sequence). V was trimmed by 3 bases and J by 13 bases, leaving 16 bases between them. This CDR3 is built from 13 residues. The CDR3 DNA sequence: TGTGCCACCAGCAGTCGGACCGGGGACGAACAGTTCTTC. This gives the protein CATSSRTGDEQFF.